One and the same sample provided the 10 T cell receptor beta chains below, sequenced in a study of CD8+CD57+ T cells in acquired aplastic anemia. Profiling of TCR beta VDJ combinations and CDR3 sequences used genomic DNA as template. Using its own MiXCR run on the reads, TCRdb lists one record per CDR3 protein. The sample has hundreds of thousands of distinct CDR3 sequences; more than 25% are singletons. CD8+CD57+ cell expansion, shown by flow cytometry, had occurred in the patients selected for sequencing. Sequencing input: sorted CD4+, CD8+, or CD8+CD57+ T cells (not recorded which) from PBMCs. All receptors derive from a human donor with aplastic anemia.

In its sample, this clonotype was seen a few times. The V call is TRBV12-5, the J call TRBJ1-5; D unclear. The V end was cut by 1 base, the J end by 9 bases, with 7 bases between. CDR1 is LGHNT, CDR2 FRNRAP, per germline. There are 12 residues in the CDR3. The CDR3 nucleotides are TGTGCTAGTGGTTTGGGTGTAGGGCCCCAGCATTTT. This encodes CASGLGVGPQHF. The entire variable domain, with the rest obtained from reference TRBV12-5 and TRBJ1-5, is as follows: DARVTQTPRHKVTEMGQEVTMRCQPILGHNTVFWYRQTMMQGLELLAYFRNRAPLDDSGMPKDRFSAEMPDATLATLKIQPSEPRDSAVYFCASGLGVGPQHFGDGTRLSIL.

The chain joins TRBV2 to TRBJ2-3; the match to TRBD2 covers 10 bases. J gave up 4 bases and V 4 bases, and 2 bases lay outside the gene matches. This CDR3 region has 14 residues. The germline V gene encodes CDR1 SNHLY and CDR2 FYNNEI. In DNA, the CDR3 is TGTGCCAGCAGTGCTAGCGGGAGTGCAGATACGCAGTATTTT. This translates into CASSASGSADTQYF.

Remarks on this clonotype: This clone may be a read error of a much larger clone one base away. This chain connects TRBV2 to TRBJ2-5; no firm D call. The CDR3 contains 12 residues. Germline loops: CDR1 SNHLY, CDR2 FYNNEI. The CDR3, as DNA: TGTGCCAGCATTCCGAATGTCGAGACCCAGCACTTC. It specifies CASIPNVETQHF.

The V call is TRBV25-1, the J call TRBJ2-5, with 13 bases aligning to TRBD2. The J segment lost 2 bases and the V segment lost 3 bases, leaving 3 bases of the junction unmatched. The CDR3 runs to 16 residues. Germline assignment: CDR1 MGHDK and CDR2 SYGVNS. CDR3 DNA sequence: TGTGCCAGCAGTGATGTGGGACTAGCGGGACAAGAGACCCAGTACTTC. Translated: CASSDVGLAGQETQYF.

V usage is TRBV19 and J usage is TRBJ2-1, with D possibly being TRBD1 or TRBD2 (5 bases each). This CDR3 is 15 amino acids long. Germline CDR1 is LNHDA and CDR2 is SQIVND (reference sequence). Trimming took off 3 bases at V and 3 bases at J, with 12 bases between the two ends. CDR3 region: CASSMGRVIYNEQFF. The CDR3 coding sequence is TGTGCCAGTAGTATGGGACGAGTGATCTACAATGAGCAGTTCTTC.

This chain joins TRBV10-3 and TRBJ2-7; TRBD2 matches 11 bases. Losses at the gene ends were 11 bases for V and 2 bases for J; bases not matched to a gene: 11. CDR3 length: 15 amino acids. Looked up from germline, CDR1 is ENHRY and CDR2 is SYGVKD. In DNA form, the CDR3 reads TGTGCCTGGGCCAAGCTAGCGGGAGGCGCCTACGAGCAGTACTTC. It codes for CAWAKLAGGAYEQYF.

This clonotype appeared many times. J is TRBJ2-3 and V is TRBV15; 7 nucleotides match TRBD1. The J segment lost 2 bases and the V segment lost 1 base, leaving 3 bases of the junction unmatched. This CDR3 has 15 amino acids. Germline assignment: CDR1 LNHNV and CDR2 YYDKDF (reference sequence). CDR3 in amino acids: CATSRGDRDTDTQYF. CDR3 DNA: TGTGCCACCAGCAGAGGAGACAGGGACACAGATACGCAGTATTTT. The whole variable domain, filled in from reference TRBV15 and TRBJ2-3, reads DAMVIQNPRYQVTQFGKPVTLSCSQTLNHNVMYWYQQKSSQAPKLLFHYYDKDFNNEADTPDNFQSRRPNTSFCFLDIRSPGLGDTAMYLCATSRGDRDTDTQYFGPGTRLTVL.

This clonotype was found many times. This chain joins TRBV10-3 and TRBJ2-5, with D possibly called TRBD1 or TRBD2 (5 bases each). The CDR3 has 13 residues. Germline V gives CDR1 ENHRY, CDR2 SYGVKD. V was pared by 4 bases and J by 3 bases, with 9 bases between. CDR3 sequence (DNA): TGTGCCATCAGTGCCGGGACGGAAGAGACCCAGTACTTC. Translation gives CAISAGTEETQYF.

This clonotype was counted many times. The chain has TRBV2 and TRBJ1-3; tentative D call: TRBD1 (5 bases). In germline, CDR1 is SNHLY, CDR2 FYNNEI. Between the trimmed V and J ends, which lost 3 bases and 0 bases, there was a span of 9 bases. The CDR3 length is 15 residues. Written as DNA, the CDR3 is TGTGCCAGCAGTGACCGGGGCAACTCTGGAAACACCATATATTTT. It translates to CASSDRGNSGNTIYF.

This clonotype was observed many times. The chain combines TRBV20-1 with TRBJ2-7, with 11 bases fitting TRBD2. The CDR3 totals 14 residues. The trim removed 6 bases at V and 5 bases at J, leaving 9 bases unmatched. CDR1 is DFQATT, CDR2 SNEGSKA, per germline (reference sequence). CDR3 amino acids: CSAITSGRSDEQYF. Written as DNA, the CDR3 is TGCAGTGCAATCACTAGCGGGAGATCGGACGAGCAGTACTTC.